This T cell receptor beta chain was identified during a study of T cell repertoires in cytomegalovirus infection (dated by TCRdb to the late 2010s). About the investigation overall: Donor HLA type was relevant to the analysis, as public TCR beta signatures indicated carriage of CMV infection together with the matching HLA type. Overall study outcomes, separate from this receptor: In both this cohort and an independent cohort of a few hundred donors, the cumulative frequency of public TCR beta family members distinguished carriers of CMV infection plus the relevant HLA type. In the ex vivo response, HLA-C-restricted CMV-specific TCR beta clonotypes were dominant, and in two of eight donors the single most frequent clonotype came from this HLA-C-restricted group.

Sequencing relied on an Illumina HiSeq 1500. TCRdb's own reprocessing of the public reads used fastp at Q25 and MiXCR and kept productive beta chains. Entries are consolidated by CDR3 protein sequence, retaining the most common genes and DNA. The sample table lists approximately 500,000 distinct CDR3 sequences, roughly 10% of them with a count of one. Together, the top ten hold roughly a tenth of the sample. This clonotype was recorded at least ten times. Its antigen target is currently unknown. Base quality data are lacking; no much larger clone is found one base away. Spanning cysteine to phenylalanine, the CDR3 consists of 15 amino acids. Kept here is only the CDR3 DNA, which spans 45 bases and is read in frame from base 1. From the germline V gene, CDR1 is MNHNS and CDR2 is SASEGT. V is trimmed back by 6 bases and J by 2 bases, and the junction contains 8 bases that no gene match accounts for.

Specimen: PBMCs. This receptor was identified in a human donor in good health (CMV status not recorded). Some clones in this sample may be carry-over from other donors' samples. The chain joins TRBV6-1 to TRBJ2-7; 9 bases in the junction line up with TRBD2. The CDR3 protein: CASSSGTSYAYEQYF. The nucleotide sequence is given as TGTGCCAGCAGCTCCGGGACTAGCTACGCCTACGAGCAGTACTTC.